The present T cell receptor beta chain was sequenced within a study of radiotherapy plus CTLA-4 blockade in lung cancer. General study findings and limits: An expansion of tumor-derived TCR clones occurred in blood after radiotherapy plus ipilimumab.

The protocol was immunoSEQ multiplex PCR, while the TCRdb copy is restricted to in-frame clones and leaves out a portion. The data contain around 41,000 clones, over 60% of them seen just once; the ten biggest clones take up about 23%. The V end was cut by 1 base, the J end by 1 base, with 15 bases between. Germline V gene lookup returns CDR1 LGHNA and CDR2 YSLEER. The CDR3 runs 17 residues. Concerning this clone itself: Its antigen remains unidentified.

The chain links TRBV4-3 to TRBJ2-3; D gene ambiguous. This specimen consisted of peripheral blood, obtained from a patient treated with radiotherapy plus ipilimumab. This TCR came from a human donor with non-small cell lung cancer who had a partial response to radiotherapy plus ipilimumab. The chain's CDR3 is CASSQAGVVRGTDTQYF. The DNA of the CDR3 is TGCGCCAGCAGCCAAGCTGGTGTCGTACGGGGCACAGATACGCAGTATTTT.